The 30 T cell receptor beta chains below all came from one sample that was sequenced in a study of blood T cell repertoires in COVID-19. Sequenced by immunoSEQ multiplex PCR; TCRdb stores in-frame clones only, minus some. The sample contains 250,000 to 300,000 clones, over 75% of which appear only once. Sequenced material: peripheral blood. These receptors were obtained from a man aged 45-60 years with active or convalescent COVID-19.

This clone was observed a single time. The chain joins TRBV7-9 to TRBJ2-4, with 7 nucleotides matching TRBD2. In germline, CDR1 is SEHNR, CDR2 FQNEAQ (reference sequence). The V gene end was trimmed by 5 bases and the J gene end by 6 bases; junction bases not matched to a gene: 7. This CDR3 comprises 14 residues. In DNA form, the CDR3 reads TGTGCCAGCAGCCCGACTAGCCTTACAAACATTCAGTACTTC. Residues: CASSPTSLTNIQYF.

V is TRBV27 and J is TRBJ2-2, with 7 nucleotides matching TRBD2. V gave up 3 bases and J gave up 6 bases; unmatched junction bases: 10. This CDR3 is 16 amino acids long. The germline gives CDR1 MNHEY, CDR2 SMNVEV (reference sequence). The CDR3 DNA follows: TGTGCCAGCAGTTTGTCGGGGGGAAGGGGCGCCGGGGAGCTGTTTTTT. Amino acids: CASSLSGGRGAGELFF.

The table lists this clone with a few counts. The chain combines TRBV19 with TRBJ1-2; D might be TRBD1 (6 bases). Trimming took off 4 bases at V and 2 bases at J, with 17 bases between the two ends. The germline gives CDR1 LNHDA, CDR2 SQIVND (reference sequence). The CDR3 runs 16 residues. The chain's CDR3 is CASSKQGPTLNYGYTF. As DNA, the CDR3 is TGTGCCAGTAGTAAGCAGGGGCCGACTTTAAACTATGGCTACACCTTC. Full variable domain (remainder filled in from reference TRBV19 and TRBJ1-2): DGGITQSPKYLFRKEGQNVTLSCEQNLNHDAMYWYRQDPGQGLRLIYYSQIVNDFQKGDIAEGYSVSREKKESFPLTVTSAQKNPTAFYLCASSKQGPTLNYGYTFGSGTRLTVV.

This chain connects TRBV3-1 (or the pseudogene TRBV3-2) to TRBJ2-1; 10 bases agree with TRBD2. CDR1 and CDR2 (germline): LGHDT, YNNKEL (reference sequence). The CDR3 runs to 16 residues. V lost 0 bases, J lost 8 bases, and 7 bases stayed unmatched. The CDR3 nucleotides are TGTGCCAGCAGCCAAGATAGTCCTAGCGGGAGTCATGAGCAGTTCTTC. Translated, it gives CASSQDSPSGSHEQFF.

The chain couples TRBV11-3 to TRBJ2-7; 8 bases map to TRBD1. Per germline, CDR1 SGHNT and CDR2 YENEEA. V lost 2 bases and J lost 5; bases outside the gene matches: 5. The CDR3 spans 14 residues. CDR3 nucleotide sequence: TGTGCCAGCAGCTTACAGGGGGCCCCCAACGAGCAGTACTTC. It codes for CASSLQGAPNEQYF.

This clone was counted only a few times. The chain links TRBV28 to TRBJ1-5, with a tentative D call TRBD1 (5 bases). The CDR3 contains 14 residues. Trimming shortened V by 10 bases and J by 2 bases, and 15 bases separated the two germline ends. Germline assignment: CDR1 MDHEN and CDR2 SYDVKM. In DNA form, the CDR3 reads TGTGCCACCGAGTCAGGGATTCGCAATCAGCCCCAGCATTTT. Translated: CATESGIRNQPQHF.

This chain joins TRBV19 and TRBJ2-1, with TRBD2 matching over 8 bases. The CDR3 runs 16 residues. V lost 2 bases, J lost 7 bases, and 10 bases stayed unmatched. Germline V gene data show CDR1 as LNHDA and CDR2 as SQIVND (reference sequence). CDR3 loop: CASSIWDGRARNEQFF. The DNA for the CDR3 is TGTGCCAGTAGTATATGGGACGGGAGGGCACGGAATGAGCAGTTCTTC.

This clone was seen a handful of times. The genes are TRBV6-5 and TRBJ2-1; D is perhaps TRBD2 (5 bases). The V gene's germline CDR1 is MNHEY and CDR2 SVGAGI. Trimming shortened V by 6 bases and J by 9 bases, and 15 bases separated the two germline ends. This CDR3 is 13 amino acids long. The CDR3 DNA is TGTGCCAGCAGAACTGGACTCGCAAGTGAGCAGTTCTTC. This codes for CASRTGLASEQFF.

This chain connects TRBV14 to TRBJ1-1; no clear D. V lost 1 base, J lost 4 bases, and 4 bases lay in between. Germline values: CDR1 SGHDN, CDR2 FVKESK. The length of the CDR3 is 12 residues. The DNA of the CDR3 is TGTGCCAGCAGCCAAGTAATCACTGAAGCTTTCTTT. Translating gives CASSQVITEAFF.

J is TRBJ2-7 and V is TRBV7-9; the D gene is possibly TRBD2 (5 bases). The germline V gene encodes CDR1 SEHNR and CDR2 FQNEAQ (reference sequence). Trimming left V 6 bases short and J 7 bases short, with 13 bases between. The CDR3 consists of 12 residues. The CDR3 bases are TGTGCCAGCAGTTCGGAACTAGGGGAGCAGTACTTC. Translating gives CASSSELGEQYF.

The rearrangement links TRBV6-1 to TRBJ2-7; 8 bases fit TRBD2. The CDR3 length is 17 residues. Germline V gives CDR1 MNHNS, CDR2 SASEGT. With 4 bases clipped from V and 6 bases from J, the junction kept 17 bases outside the gene matches. In DNA, the CDR3 is TGTGCCAGCAGTGGTTACGGGAGCGGGAGTAGTCCAGGCGAGCAGTACTTC. Translation: CASSGYGSGSSPGEQYF.

V is TRBV6-6 and J is TRBJ2-3; D is perhaps TRBD2 (5 bases). The CDR3 is 16 amino acids. V shed 4 bases and J shed 0 bases, with 14 bases lying between them. CDR1 MNHNY and CDR2 SVGAGI come from the germline V gene (reference sequence). CDR3 coding DNA: TGTGCCAGCAGTTCCCGGGGAGCGCTCAGCACAGATACGCAGTATTTT. It codes for CASSSRGALSTDTQYF.

The sample holds a few counts of this clone. This rearrangement joins TRBV18 to TRBJ1-6; a weak D match, TRBD1 (6 bases). Germline-derived CDR1 and CDR2 are KGHSH and LQKENI. V was cut by 5 bases and J by 10 bases, with 18 bases left in between. The CDR3 is made up of 15 amino acids. CDR3 in DNA: TGTGCCAGCTCATCGTTTGGGGGCACTAACTCACCCCTCCACTTT. It encodes CASSSFGGTNSPLHF.

The rearrangement uses TRBV4-1 and TRBJ1-2; 7 nucleotides agree with TRBD1. The CDR3 extends over 17 amino acids. Germline loops: CDR1 MGHRA, CDR2 YSYEKL. V shed 1 base, J shed 4 bases, and the junction held 12 bases outside the gene matches. CDR3 residues: CASSQGRFGTGAYGYTF. In DNA form, the CDR3 reads TGCGCCAGCAGCCAAGGTCGGTTTGGAACAGGGGCCTATGGCTACACCTTC.

CDR3 nucleotide sequence: TGTGCCAGCAGCCAATCGGACACTGCCCTACCCATGAACACTGAAGCTTTCTTT. It yields the protein CASSQSDTALPMNTEAFF. The chain couples TRBV11-3 to TRBJ1-1; maybe TRBD1 (5 bases). From germline, CDR1 is SGHNT and CDR2 YENEEA. This CDR3 has 18 amino acids. With 5 bases removed from V and 0 bases from J, the gap between germline ends came to 22 bases.

The V and J genes are TRBV27 and TRBJ2-1; TRBD2 aligns across 10 bases. Germline V gives CDR1 MNHEY, CDR2 SMNVEV (reference sequence). V shed 5 bases and J 3 bases; nucleotides not matched to a gene: 7. The CDR3 has 16 amino acids. Here the CDR3 reads CASSPRLAGVYNEQFF. In DNA form, the CDR3 reads TGTGCCAGCAGTCCCAGGCTAGCGGGAGTCTACAATGAGCAGTTCTTC.

V gene TRBV27 combines with J gene TRBJ2-3, with D tentatively TRBD2 (6 bases). The CDR3 consists of 12 residues. Germline CDR1 MNHEY, CDR2 SMNVEV (reference sequence). The V gene lost 6 bases and the J gene lost 3 bases, with 7 bases spanning the gap. The CDR3 loop reads CASRGGTDTQYF. The DNA of the CDR3 is TGTGCCAGCAGGGGGGGAACAGATACGCAGTATTTT.

The rearrangement joins TRBV19 to TRBJ1-4; 7 bases agree with TRBD1. The germline V gene has CDR1 LNHDA and CDR2 SQIVND (reference sequence). V was pared by 5 bases and J by 11 bases, with 8 bases of the junction left unmatched. The CDR3 extends over 13 amino acids. The CDR3 region has the DNA TGTGCCAGTAGTTCCGACAGGGTGGGGAAACTGTTTTTT. Translating it yields CASSSDRVGKLFF.

The chain is built from TRBV28 and TRBJ2-5, with 7 bases lining up with TRBD2. J was trimmed by 4 bases and V by 7 bases; bases with no gene match: 9. Germline V gene data show CDR1 as MDHEN and CDR2 as SYDVKM. The CDR3 spans 14 residues. The CDR3 bases are TGTGCCAGCAACTTGGGGGAGGGAAGAGAGACCCAGTACTTC. As protein: CASNLGEGRETQYF.

The CDR3 loop is CASSRTGRTEAFF. DNA of the CDR3: TGTGCCAGCAGTCGGACAGGGAGGACTGAAGCTTTCTTT. The chain couples TRBV12-3 or TRBV12-4 to TRBJ1-1; 8 positions agree with TRBD1. This CDR3 has 13 residues. Unmatched junction bases numbered 4, after V lost 5 bases and J lost 5 bases.

CDR3 protein: CASRTGTGFGEKLFF. The CDR3 DNA is TGTGCCAGCAGGACCGGGACAGGGTTCGGTGAAAAACTGTTTTTT. V is TRBV6-5 and J is TRBJ1-4; 9 nucleotides match TRBD1. The J segment lost 7 bases and the V segment lost 6 bases, leaving 9 bases of the junction unmatched. The CDR3 runs 15 residues. In germline, CDR1 is MNHEY, CDR2 SVGAGI.

The CDR3 nucleotides are TGTGCCAGCAGTTATCAAGCGAGCAATCAGCCCCAGCATTTT. Translating it yields CASSYQASNQPQHF. The chain has TRBV6-2 or TRBV6-3 and TRBJ1-5, with D unclear. Germline CDR1 reads MNHEY; CDR2 reads SVGEGT. There are 14 residues in the CDR3. With 3 bases removed from V and 1 base from J, the gap between germline ends came to 7 bases.

The genes are TRBV2 and TRBJ2-5; 8 bases are a match to TRBD2. Looked up from germline, CDR1 is SNHLY and CDR2 is FYNNEI. This CDR3 contains 15 residues. J gave up 5 bases and V 6 bases, and 11 bases lay outside the gene matches. The chain's CDR3 is CASRPASGGVETQYF. The CDR3 nucleotides are TGTGCCAGCAGGCCGGCCAGCGGGGGTGTGGAGACCCAGTACTTC. Filled out from reference TRBV2 and TRBJ2-5, the complete variable domain reads EPEVTQTPSHQVTQMGQEVILRCVPISNHLYFYWYRQILGQKVEFLVSFYNNEISEKSEIFDDQFSVERPDGSNFTLKIRSTKLEDSAMYFCASRPASGGVETQYFGPGTRLLVL.

V usage is TRBV11-2 and J usage is TRBJ1-1; possibly TRBD1 for D (6 bases). This CDR3 is 14 amino acids long. The germline CDR1 and CDR2 sequences are SGHAT and FQNNGV. With 5 bases removed from V and 7 bases from J, the gap between germline ends came to 17 bases. This CDR3 reads CASSVRGGIVEAFF. The DNA of the CDR3 is TGTGCCAGCAGCGTTAGAGGGGGAATAGTTGAAGCTTTCTTT. The full variable domain, its missing parts supplied by reference TRBV11-2 and TRBJ1-1, is EAGVAQSPRYKIIEKRQSVAFWCNPISGHATLYWYQQILGQGPKLLIQFQNNGVVDDSQLPKDRFSAERLKGVDSTLKIQPAKLEDSAVYLCASSVRGGIVEAFFGQGTRLTVV.

As to this clone: Sequence at one end of the junction differs from germline and may be a read error. The genes are TRBV15 and TRBJ1-4, with 7 positions matching TRBD1. The CDR3 extends over 16 amino acids. The germline CDR1 and CDR2 sequences are LNHNV and YYDKDF (reference sequence). The chain's CDR3 is CATRRAKGQPNEKLFF. The CDR3 DNA sequence: TGTGCCACCAGGAGAGCGAAGGGACAGCCTAATGAAAAACTGTTTTTT. The variable domain in full, completed from reference TRBV15 and TRBJ1-4, reads DAMVIQNPRYQVTQFGKPVTLSCSQTLNHNVMYWYQQKSSQAPKLLFHYYDKDFNNEADTPDNFQSRRPNTSFCFLDIRSPGLGDTAMYLCATRRAKGQPNEKLFFGSGTQLSVL.

V gene TRBV7-9 combines with J gene TRBJ2-7; D is undetermined. Per germline, CDR1 SEHNR and CDR2 FQNEAQ (reference sequence). V was trimmed by 3 bases and J by 3 bases, leaving 3 bases between them. CDR3 size: 11 residues. The CDR3 DNA sequence: TGTGCCAGCAGCTTGAGCTACGAGCAGTACTTC. Its translation is CASSLSYEQYF. The full variable domain, its missing parts supplied by reference TRBV7-9 and TRBJ2-7, is DTGVSQNPRHKITKRGQNVTFRCDPISEHNRLYWYRQTLGQGPEFLTYFQNEAQLEKSRLLSDRFSAERPKGSFSTLEIQRTEQGDSAMYLCASSLSYEQYFGPGTRLTVT.

The chain combines TRBV19 with TRBJ1-5; D is uncertain. This CDR3 contains 15 residues. Per germline, CDR1 LNHDA and CDR2 SQIVND (reference sequence). The V end was cut by 3 bases, the J end by 3 bases, with 12 bases between. The CDR3: CASSMSSGINQPQHF. In DNA, the CDR3 is TGTGCCAGTAGTATGAGTTCGGGAATCAATCAGCCCCAGCATTTT.

The chain recombines TRBV14 with TRBJ2-7; 13 bases align to TRBD2. Germline assignment: CDR1 SGHDN and CDR2 FVKESK. V shed 4 bases and J 1 base; nucleotides not matched to a gene: 7. The CDR3 loop spans 17 amino acids. CDR3 nucleotide sequence: TGTGCCAGCAGCCTGGGACTAGCGGGACAGCTATCCTACGAGCAGTACTTC. Translated: CASSLGLAGQLSYEQYF.

The V and J genes are TRBV2 and TRBJ1-5, with 7 bases identical to TRBD1. The CDR3 has 14 amino acids. With 5 bases clipped from V and 7 bases from J, the junction kept 8 bases outside the gene matches. Germline CDR1 and CDR2: SNHLY and FYNNEI. CDR3 DNA: TGTGCCAGCAGTACACAGGGGAGTGAACAGCCCCAGCATTTT. Protein sequence: CASSTQGSEQPQHF.

V and J are TRBV6-6 and TRBJ1-4; 7 bases line up with TRBD1. V lost 7 bases and J lost 8; bases outside the gene matches: 7. CDR3 length equals 13 residues. The germline gives CDR1 MNHNY, CDR2 SVGAGI (reference sequence). In nucleotides, the CDR3 is TGTGCCAGCAAGGGGACAGTCGGGGAAAAACTGTTTTTT. Translating gives CASKGTVGEKLFF.